This is a list of T cell receptor beta chains from one sample in a study of T cells after yellow fever vaccination. MiXCR, applied by TCRdb to the 5' RACE reads, yields one record per CDR3 protein. The sample lists 170,000 or so distinct CDR3 sequences, roughly a tenth occurring once. The sample here was CD8+ T cells sorted from PBMCs, taken 45 days after the yellow fever booster vaccination. The origin of the receptors is a man younger than 35 who received the YFV17D yellow fever vaccine. CDR3s include the opening cysteine and the closing phenylalanine or tryptophan. D genes are given only for firm matches. Size is omitted from some rows. Given values are once, few, many or a class for expanded clones.

v_gene	len	abundance	d_gene	j_gene	CDR3aa	CDR3nt
TRBV27	15	few	.	TRBJ1-1	CASSPEGTTYTEAFF	TGTGCCAGCAGTCCCGAGGGGACAACCTACACTGAAGCTTTCTTT
TRBV5-1	15	many	.	TRBJ2-1	CASSLRGESYNEQFF	TGCGCCAGCAGCTTGAGGGGGGAATCCTACAATGAGCAGTTCTTC
TRBV12-3/TRBV12-4	15	.	.	TRBJ1-3	CASSLQGYSGNTIYF	TGTGCCAGCAGTTTACAGGGGTACTCTGGAAACACCATATATTTT
TRBV13	17	few	TRBD1	TRBJ1-1	CASSASLGQALNTEAFF	TGTGCCAGCAGCGCCTCATTGGGACAGGCCTTGAACACTGAAGCTTTCTTT
TRBV6-5	15	few	.	TRBJ2-5	CASRPADRLQETQYF	TGTGCCAGCAGACCAGCCGACAGACTCCAAGAGACCCAGTACTTC
TRBV7-2	13	many	.	TRBJ2-7	CASSLAGGYEQYF	TGTGCCAGCAGCTTAGCAGGGGGCTACGAGCAGTACTTC
TRBV7-9	15	few	.	TRBJ2-1	CASSVDYLPYNEQFF	TGTGCCAGCAGCGTGGACTATTTACCCTACAATGAGCAGTTCTTC
TRBV6-5	14	few	.	TRBJ1-1	CASSYSNGWNEAFF	TGTGCCAGCAGTTACTCCAACGGCTGGAATGAAGCTTTCTTT
TRBV7-9	16	.	TRBD2	TRBJ2-3	CASSFITSGGTDTQYF	TGTGCCAGCAGCTTCATAACTAGCGGGGGCACAGATACGCAGTATTTT
TRBV27	14	few	.	TRBJ2-2	CASSSHAGTGELFF	TGTGCCAGCAGTTCTCATGCCGGCACCGGGGAGCTGTTTTTT
TRBV7-3	15	many	.	TRBJ1-1	CASSPQGSMNTEAFF	TGTGCCAGCAGCCCCCAGGGTAGTATGAACACTGAAGCTTTCTTT
TRBV12-3/TRBV12-4	15	few	TRBD1	TRBJ1-5	CASSSPGTGDQPQHF	TGTGCCAGCAGTTCGCCCGGGACAGGGGATCAGCCCCAGCATTTT
TRBV5-1	16	few	.	TRBJ1-1	CASSLVMLKRDTEAFF	TGCGCCAGCAGCTTGGTGATGCTAAAACGGGACACTGAAGCTTTCTTT
TRBV12-3/TRBV12-4	14	few	.	TRBJ2-1	CASSFLGGYNEQFF	TGTGCCAGCAGTTTTTTAGGGGGCTACAATGAGCAGTTCTTC
TRBV12-3/TRBV12-4	14	few	.	TRBJ1-5	CASSPDGDSQPQHF	TGTGCCAGCAGCCCCGACGGCGACAGTCAGCCCCAGCATTTT
TRBV2	13	.	.	TRBJ2-4	CASSGDSRDIQYF	TGTGCCAGCAGTGGGGACTCACGAGACATTCAGTACTTC
TRBV11-1	15	few	.	TRBJ2-5	CASSRLTHVQETQYF	TGTGCCAGCAGTCGACTAACGCACGTCCAAGAGACCCAGTACTTC
TRBV27	14	few	.	TRBJ2-3	CASSLNGYTSQQYF	TGTGCCAGCAGTTTAAACGGCTACACATCGCAGCAGTATTTT
TRBV6-1	15	few	.	TRBJ2-3	CASSDFEGGTDTQYF	TGTGCCAGCAGTGACTTCGAGGGAGGCACAGATACGCAGTATTTT
TRBV27	13	.	.	TRBJ1-6	CASSLSQNSPLHF	TGTGCCAGCAGTTTATCACAAAATTCACCCCTCCACTTT
TRBV4-1	14	.	.	TRBJ1-1	CASSQAQGGGEAFF	TGCGCCAGCAGCCAAGCACAGGGAGGTGGTGAAGCTTTCTTT
TRBV5-1	13	.	.	TRBJ1-1	CASSLNSNTEAFF	TGCGCCAGCAGCTTGAACTCGAACACTGAAGCTTTCTTT
TRBV4-1	13	.	.	TRBJ2-7	CASSQGGDYEQYF	TGCGCCAGCAGCCAAGGGGGCGACTACGAGCAGTACTTC
TRBV27	16	.	.	TRBJ2-3	CASSYSLNIVGDTQYF	TGTGCCAGCAGTTACAGTCTCAACATTGTCGGTGATACGCAGTATTTT
TRBV14	15	.	.	TRBJ2-6	CASSHWLSGANVLTF	TGTGCCAGCAGCCATTGGCTCTCTGGGGCCAACGTCCTGACTTTC
TRBV12-3/TRBV12-4	14	few	TRBD1	TRBJ2-2	CASRRTGFAGELFF	TGTGCCAGCAGAAGGACAGGGTTTGCCGGGGAGCTGTTTTTT
TRBV4-1	14	many	.	TRBJ2-3	CASSQGGGADTQYF	TGCGCCAGCAGCCAAGGAGGCGGGGCAGATACGCAGTATTTT
TRBV7-2	16	few	TRBD1	TRBJ2-7	CASSFYDRVEYYEQYF	TGTGCCAGCAGCTTCTACGACAGGGTAGAATACTACGAGCAGTACTTC
TRBV4-3	15	.	.	TRBJ2-1	CASSQEGTLVGEQFF	TGCGCCAGCAGCCAAGAGGGGACTCTGGTAGGAGAGCAGTTCTTC
TRBV19	16	.	.	TRBJ1-5	CASRRETLAGYQPQHF	TGTGCCAGTAGAAGGGAGACACTGGCGGGGTATCAGCCCCAGCATTTT
TRBV7-6	16	.	.	TRBJ2-3	CASSLAGGVNTDTQYF	TGTGCCAGCAGCTTAGCGGGGGGCGTAAACACAGATACGCAGTATTTT
TRBV11-2	12	few	.	TRBJ2-5	CASSGGYETQYF	TGTGCCAGCAGCGGGGGGTACGAGACCCAGTACTTC
TRBV12-5	14	few	.	TRBJ1-1	CASGSTGENTEAFF	TGTGCTAGTGGTTCGACAGGAGAGAACACTGAAGCTTTCTTT
TRBV20-1	15	many	TRBD1	TRBJ2-7	CSARDSRQGFYEQYF	TGCAGTGCTAGAGATTCGCGACAGGGGTTCTACGAGCAGTACTTC
TRBV11-2	16	.	TRBD2	TRBJ2-5	CASSLGSSGGQETQYF	TGTGCCAGCAGCTTAGGAAGTAGCGGGGGGCAAGAGACCCAGTACTTC
TRBV5-1	16	few	.	TRBJ2-1	CASSFSREYNYNEQFF	TGCGCCAGCAGCTTCTCCCGGGAATACAATTACAATGAGCAGTTCTTC
TRBV6-2/TRBV6-3	14	few	.	TRBJ1-5	CASSYSAEGQPQHF	TGTGCCAGCAGTTACTCGGCAGAGGGTCAGCCCCAGCATTTT
TRBV27	15	.	.	TRBJ2-5	CASSLNAWGWETQYF	TGTGCCAGCAGTTTAAACGCCTGGGGTTGGGAGACCCAGTACTTC
TRBV7-9	16	few	TRBD2	TRBJ2-5	CASSLTGSGAGETQYF	TGTGCCAGCAGCTTAACTGGTAGCGGGGCTGGTGAGACCCAGTACTTC
TRBV9	16	few	.	TRBJ2-2	CASSVFGETNTGELFF	TGTGCCAGCAGCGTATTCGGGGAAACGAACACCGGGGAGCTGTTTTTT
TRBV19	14	few	.	TRBJ1-5	CASSMSRADQPQHF	TGTGCCAGTAGTATGAGCAGGGCGGATCAGCCCCAGCATTTT
TRBV4-3	17	.	.	TRBJ1-2	CASSQERTGWANYGYTF	TGCGCCAGCAGCCAAGAGCGCACAGGTTGGGCTAACTATGGCTACACCTTC
TRBV29-1	12	.	.	TRBJ2-5	CSGAGTLETQYF	TGCAGCGGAGCCGGGACATTGGAGACCCAGTACTTC
TRBV9	14	.	.	TRBJ2-7	CASSPTDSTYEQYF	TGTGCCAGCAGCCCTACCGACAGCACCTACGAGCAGTACTTC
TRBV5-6	13	.	.	TRBJ1-1	CASSFGTPAEAFF	TGTGCCAGCAGCTTTGGGACACCCGCTGAAGCTTTCTTT
TRBV11-1	11	.	.	TRBJ2-5	CASSNERTQYF	TGTGCCAGCAGCAACGAACGGACCCAGTACTTC
TRBV28	17	few	TRBD1	TRBJ1-2	CASSLAVYRGANYGYTF	TGTGCCAGCAGTTTAGCGGTCTACAGGGGCGCTAACTATGGCTACACCTTC
TRBV6-5	15	.	.	TRBJ2-2	CASSYSVAGVGELFF	TGTGCCAGCAGTTACTCGGTTGCGGGTGTAGGGGAGCTGTTTTTT
TRBV2	15	.	TRBD1	TRBJ2-6	CAAGDRGLGANVLTF	TGTGCCGCGGGGGACAGGGGGCTTGGGGCCAACGTCCTGACTTTC
TRBV9	14	few	.	TRBJ2-5	CASSPSRWGGTQYF	TGTGCCAGCAGCCCTTCCCGCTGGGGAGGGACCCAGTACTTC
TRBV25-1	15	few	.	TRBJ2-2	CASSSNLGGLRELFF	TGTGCCAGCTCGTCTAATCTGGGGGGATTAAGGGAGCTGTTTTTT
TRBV5-6	17	.	TRBD2	TRBJ2-5	CASSLWYSGGAFETQYF	TGTGCCAGCAGCTTGTGGTATAGCGGGGGGGCGTTCGAGACCCAGTACTTC
TRBV5-1	14	few	.	TRBJ2-1	CASSPLESGHEQFF	TGCGCCAGCAGCCCACTAGAATCTGGGCATGAGCAGTTCTTC
TRBV6-1	11	.	.	TRBJ1-1	CASNGVVEAFF	TGTGCCAGCAACGGGGTAGTGGAAGCTTTCTTT
TRBV6-1	14	.	.	TRBJ1-5	CASSEVARDQPQHF	TGTGCCAGCAGTGAAGTGGCCCGGGATCAGCCCCAGCATTTT
TRBV4-2	16	many	TRBD2	TRBJ2-3	CASSRTSGGATDTQYF	TGTGCCAGCAGCCGGACTAGCGGGGGGGCCACAGATACGCAGTATTTT
TRBV20-1	14	many	.	TRBJ1-5	CSASAGDRYQPQHF	TGCAGTGCTAGTGCAGGGGATAGGTATCAGCCCCAGCATTTT
TRBV30	13	.	.	TRBJ2-7	CAWSVLPGYEQYF	TGTGCCTGGAGTGTACTTCCAGGCTACGAGCAGTACTTC
TRBV27	15	few	.	TRBJ1-5	CASRTAGHSNQPQHF	TGTGCCAGCAGAACGGCGGGGCATAGCAATCAGCCCCAGCATTTT
TRBV19	15	few	TRBD2	TRBJ2-1	CASTTGGAAYNEQFF	TGTGCCAGTACCACCGGGGGGGCCGCCTACAATGAGCAGTTCTTC